These T cell receptor beta chains were read from a single sample in a study of blood T cells in healthy people across ages. MiXCR, applied by TCRdb to the 5' RACE reads, yields one record per CDR3 protein. Of hundreds of thousands of distinct CDR3 sequences listed, around 43% were seen once; the top ten hold around 21%. The material sequenced was blood. The source is a man aged 55 to 70 in good health. The CDR3 runs from the conserved cysteine through the conserved F or W. Fields, in order: clone size, J gene, D gene, V gene, CDR3 DNA, CDR3 protein. The D gene is left open where the match is weak. For some rows the clone size is stated as once, few or many, or as a class when expanded; others skip it.

clone_size: -; j_call: TRBJ1-2; d_call: -; v_call: TRBV20-1; cdr3_nt: TGCAGTGCTAGCGAGGACGGTGGGGTTGGCTATGGCTACACCTTC; cdr3_aa: CSASEDGGVGYGYTF
clone_size: -; j_call: TRBJ2-5; d_call: -; v_call: TRBV10-3; cdr3_nt: TGTGCCATCAGTGAGGCTGGAGGGGGTCAAGAGACCCAGTACTTC; cdr3_aa: CAISEAGGGQETQYF
clone_size: -; j_call: TRBJ2-7; d_call: -; v_call: TRBV6-2/TRBV6-3; cdr3_nt: TGTGCCAGCAGAAAGGATCAAGTCTTCTACGAGCAGTACTTC; cdr3_aa: CASRKDQVFYEQYF
clone_size: few; j_call: TRBJ2-3; d_call: TRBD2; v_call: TRBV7-2; cdr3_nt: TGTGCCAGCAATAGCGGGGGAACCCCGGATACGCAGTATTTT; cdr3_aa: CASNSGGTPDTQYF
clone_size: -; j_call: TRBJ1-1; d_call: -; v_call: TRBV14; cdr3_nt: TGTGCCAGCAGCTCATTGCTGACCGACGGCCATGAAGCTTTCTTT; cdr3_aa: CASSSLLTDGHEAFF
clone_size: -; j_call: TRBJ2-1; d_call: TRBD1; v_call: TRBV12-5; cdr3_nt: TGTGCTAGTGCACAGGGGGCGCTGGAATACAATGAGCAGTTCTTC; cdr3_aa: CASAQGALEYNEQFF
clone_size: -; j_call: TRBJ2-5; d_call: TRBD1; v_call: TRBV29-1; cdr3_nt: TGCAGCGACCGGGACAGGGTTGTGGGGGCCCAGTACTTC; cdr3_aa: CSDRDRVVGAQYF
clone_size: -; j_call: TRBJ2-2; d_call: -; v_call: TRBV2; cdr3_nt: TGTGCCAGCAGGGTTGGGGGCAAGGCCGGGGAGCTGTTTTTT; cdr3_aa: CASRVGGKAGELFF
clone_size: -; j_call: TRBJ2-6; d_call: TRBD1; v_call: TRBV3-1; cdr3_nt: TGTGCCAGCTGCGGGACAGGGCTTACCTCTGGGGCCAACGTCCTGACTTTC; cdr3_aa: CASCGTGLTSGANVLTF
clone_size: -; j_call: TRBJ2-2; d_call: -; v_call: TRBV12-3/TRBV12-4; cdr3_nt: TGTGCCAGCAGTCTGACGGGGTACACCGGGGAGCTGTTTTTT; cdr3_aa: CASSLTGYTGELFF
clone_size: few; j_call: TRBJ2-1; d_call: TRBD1; v_call: TRBV2; cdr3_nt: TGTGCCAGCAGGACGGGACAGGCGGCCAATGAGCAGTTCTTC; cdr3_aa: CASRTGQAANEQFF
clone_size: few; j_call: TRBJ2-7; d_call: TRBD2; v_call: TRBV6-2/TRBV6-3; cdr3_nt: TGTGCCAGCAGCAAAAGCGGGGGAGCGGGTGAGCAGTACTTC; cdr3_aa: CASSKSGGAGEQYF
clone_size: -; j_call: TRBJ2-2; d_call: -; v_call: TRBV20-1; cdr3_nt: TGCAGTGCCCCCGCTGGCAATCCGAACACCGGGGAGCTGTTTTTT; cdr3_aa: CSAPAGNPNTGELFF
clone_size: -; j_call: TRBJ1-1; d_call: -; v_call: TRBV12-3/TRBV12-4; cdr3_nt: TGTGCCAGCAGTTTAAATGGGGACTATGCTTTCTTT; cdr3_aa: CASSLNGDYAFF
clone_size: -; j_call: TRBJ2-1; d_call: -; v_call: TRBV10-3; cdr3_nt: TGTGCCATCAGTGAGGGACCCCAATACAATGAGCAGTTCTTC; cdr3_aa: CAISEGPQYNEQFF
clone_size: -; j_call: TRBJ2-5; d_call: TRBD1; v_call: TRBV7-6; cdr3_nt: TGTGCCAACAGCCAAAGGGGACAGGGGTGGGAGACCCAGTACTTC; cdr3_aa: CANSQRGQGWETQYF
clone_size: -; j_call: TRBJ2-3; d_call: -; v_call: TRBV5-1; cdr3_nt: TGCGCCAGCAGGTTAGGGGGTCGGACAGATACGCAGTATTTT; cdr3_aa: CASRLGGRTDTQYF
clone_size: -; j_call: TRBJ2-7; d_call: -; v_call: TRBV28; cdr3_nt: TGTGCCGGCAGGGGCTACACCGGGACTTCTTACGAGCAGTACTTC; cdr3_aa: CAGRGYTGTSYEQYF
clone_size: -; j_call: TRBJ2-5; d_call: -; v_call: TRBV6-2/TRBV6-3; cdr3_nt: TGTGCCAGCAGACCGGAGGGTTCGTTAGAGACCCAGTACTTC; cdr3_aa: CASRPEGSLETQYF
clone_size: few; j_call: TRBJ2-2; d_call: -; v_call: TRBV7-2; cdr3_nt: TGTGCCAGCAGCTCTTATATATTGTCCACCGGGGAGCTGTTTTTT; cdr3_aa: CASSSYILSTGELFF
clone_size: -; j_call: TRBJ2-3; d_call: TRBD2; v_call: TRBV20-1; cdr3_nt: TGCAGTGCTAGAGATCTAGCGGGGGGGAACACAGATACGCAGTATTTT; cdr3_aa: CSARDLAGGNTDTQYF
clone_size: -; j_call: TRBJ2-7; d_call: TRBD2; v_call: TRBV7-9; cdr3_nt: TGTGCCAGCCGCATAGCGGGGGACGTAATTAATGAGCAGTACTTC; cdr3_aa: CASRIAGDVINEQYF
clone_size: once; j_call: TRBJ1-6; d_call: -; v_call: TRBV6-1; cdr3_nt: TGTGCCAGCAGTGCCTCCAGCCTGAATTCACCCCTCCACTTT; cdr3_aa: CASSASSLNSPLHF
clone_size: -; j_call: TRBJ1-2; d_call: -; v_call: TRBV28; cdr3_nt: TGTGCCAGCAGTTTGCCAGCGCAGCGCAATGGCTGCACCTTC; cdr3_aa: CASSLPAQRNGCTF
clone_size: few; j_call: TRBJ1-2; d_call: -; v_call: TRBV9; cdr3_nt: TGTGCCAGCAGCGTAGGGTTCCTGGATGGCTACACCTTC; cdr3_aa: CASSVGFLDGYTF
clone_size: -; j_call: TRBJ1-2; d_call: TRBD1; v_call: TRBV7-2; cdr3_nt: TGTGCCAGCAGCCTCGACAGGGACGGTAGCTATGGCTACACCTTC; cdr3_aa: CASSLDRDGSYGYTF
clone_size: -; j_call: TRBJ1-5; d_call: -; v_call: TRBV6-2/TRBV6-3; cdr3_nt: TGTGCCACCACAGACAGTGGGAATCAGCCCCAGCATTTT; cdr3_aa: CATTDSGNQPQHF
clone_size: many; j_call: TRBJ2-3; d_call: -; v_call: TRBV7-3; cdr3_nt: TGTGCCAGCAGCTTAAGTGGATTTGGCACAGATACGCAGTATTTT; cdr3_aa: CASSLSGFGTDTQYF
clone_size: many; j_call: TRBJ2-5; d_call: -; v_call: TRBV10-3; cdr3_nt: TGTGCCATCAGTGACCCAGGGAGCCCGTACCAAGAGACCCAGTACTTC; cdr3_aa: CAISDPGSPYQETQYF
clone_size: -; j_call: TRBJ2-5; d_call: -; v_call: TRBV14; cdr3_nt: TGTGCCAGCAGCCTATGGAGGGACCAAGAGACCCAGTACTTC; cdr3_aa: CASSLWRDQETQYF
clone_size: few; j_call: TRBJ2-1; d_call: -; v_call: TRBV4-3; cdr3_nt: TGCGCCAGCAGCCAAGAATGGCAGGGATTTTACAATGAGCAGTTCTTC; cdr3_aa: CASSQEWQGFYNEQFF
clone_size: few; j_call: TRBJ2-1; d_call: TRBD2; v_call: TRBV19; cdr3_nt: TGTGCCAGTAGTACCCAACTAGCGGAGGGGTCGATCAATGAGCAGTTCTTC; cdr3_aa: CASSTQLAEGSINEQFF
clone_size: once; j_call: TRBJ2-7; d_call: -; v_call: TRBV5-1; cdr3_nt: TGCGCCAGCAGCATGATAAGGGCGGGGAGTTCCTACGAGCAGTACTTC; cdr3_aa: CASSMIRAGSSYEQYF
clone_size: few; j_call: TRBJ1-2; d_call: -; v_call: TRBV7-2; cdr3_nt: TGTGCCAGCAGCTTAGCGACAGACCACTATGGCTACACCTTC; cdr3_aa: CASSLATDHYGYTF
clone_size: -; j_call: TRBJ2-5; d_call: -; v_call: TRBV6-1; cdr3_nt: TGTGCCAGCAGTTCCCCCCTGACCATCCAAGAGACCCAGTACTTC; cdr3_aa: CASSSPLTIQETQYF
clone_size: -; j_call: TRBJ2-1; d_call: -; v_call: TRBV7-9; cdr3_nt: TGTGCCAGCAGCTTAGTACAGCCTGGGAATGAGCAGTTCTTC; cdr3_aa: CASSLVQPGNEQFF
clone_size: -; j_call: TRBJ2-5; d_call: -; v_call: TRBV7-2; cdr3_nt: TGTGCCAGCAGCTACCGGACGGGAAGAGAGACCCAGTACTTC; cdr3_aa: CASSYRTGRETQYF
clone_size: -; j_call: TRBJ1-4; d_call: -; v_call: TRBV20-1; cdr3_nt: TGCAGTGCTAGCGAGACAGGAGGATGGGGAACTAATGAAAAACTGTTTTTT; cdr3_aa: CSASETGGWGTNEKLFF
clone_size: -; j_call: TRBJ2-7; d_call: TRBD2; v_call: TRBV6-5; cdr3_nt: TGTGCCAGCAGGACTAGCGGGGGAGGCGAGCAGTACTTC; cdr3_aa: CASRTSGGGEQYF